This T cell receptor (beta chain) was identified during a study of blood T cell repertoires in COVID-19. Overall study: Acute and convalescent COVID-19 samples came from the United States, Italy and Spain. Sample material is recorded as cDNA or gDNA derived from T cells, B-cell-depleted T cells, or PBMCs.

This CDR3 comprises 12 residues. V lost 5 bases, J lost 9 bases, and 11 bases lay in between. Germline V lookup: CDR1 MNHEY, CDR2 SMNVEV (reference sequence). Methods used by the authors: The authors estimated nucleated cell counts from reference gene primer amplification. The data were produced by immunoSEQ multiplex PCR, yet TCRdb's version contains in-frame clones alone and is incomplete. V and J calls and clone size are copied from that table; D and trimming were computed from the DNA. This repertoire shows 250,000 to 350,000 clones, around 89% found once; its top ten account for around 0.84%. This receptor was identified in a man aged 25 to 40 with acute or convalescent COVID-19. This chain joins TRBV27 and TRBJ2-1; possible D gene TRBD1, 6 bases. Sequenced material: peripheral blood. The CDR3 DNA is TGTGCCAGCAGTACAGGGTCGCGTGAGCAGTTCTTC. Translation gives CASSTGSREQFF.